The clone carrying this T cell receptor (beta chain) was seen more than once but under ten times. This entry belongs to a study of cytomegalovirus exposure and HLA in healthy donors. This PCR relied on a set of 60 Vbeta primers and 13 Jbeta primers. TCRdb's copy holds only in-frame clones and misses some; the assay was immunoSEQ multiplex PCR. The profile shows more than 85,000 clones, 65% to 85% of them singletons. Everyone who donated was a healthy bone marrow donor. Germline CDR1 and CDR2: DFQATT and SNEGSKA (reference sequence). The CDR3 length is 10 residues. Deletions cut 4 bases from V and 10 bases from J, with 11 bases between.

The origin of this receptor is a man younger than 40 in good health and CMV-seropositive. This chain links TRBV20-1 with TRBJ2-7; a weak D match, TRBD2 (6 bases). Sequencing was carried out using PBMCs. The CDR3: CSATKRVQYF. The CDR3 region has the DNA TGCAGTGCTACTAAGCGGGTTCAGTACTTC.